This T cell receptor (beta chain) was sequenced in a study of T cell repertoires in cytomegalovirus infection. On the study more broadly: An indication of both CMV infection and matching HLA type came from public TCR beta signatures.

Remarks on this clonotype: What it binds is not known.

V was shortened by 3 bases and J by 1 base, with 10 bases between the two germline ends. Germline CDR1 SGHRS, CDR2 YFSETQ. This CDR3 contains 14 residues. A single record per CDR3 protein comes from TCRdb applying MiXCR to the reads. The sample consists of some 200,000 distinct CDR3 sequences, roughly 9.8% of them appearing once. Findings and limits, study-wide: Cumulative frequency (of public TCR beta family members) identified carriers of CMV plus the relevant HLA.

The specimen was PBMCs. The source is a human donor in good health (CMV status not recorded). Some clones in this sample may be carry-over from other donors' samples. The V and J genes are TRBV5-1 and TRBJ2-5; D is ambiguous. CDR3 sequence reads: CASSSALGQETQYF. As DNA, the CDR3 is TGCGCCAGCAGCTCCGCGCTGGGCCAAGAGACCCAGTACTTC.